This T cell receptor beta chain was obtained from a study of CD8+CD57+ T cells in acquired aplastic anemia. Sequenced patients had shown CD8+CD57+ cell expansion by flow cytometry. All participating patients were living with severe acquired aplastic anemia. No therapy was given to patients before blood sampling. Template material for TCR beta VDJ and CDR3 profiling consisted of genomic DNA. TCRdb fed the reads into MiXCR, producing one record per CDR3 protein. Among 150,000 to 200,000 distinct CDR3 sequences listed, more than 45% were seen once. This clonotype was seen many times. The antigen remains undetermined. Whole-study results and caveats: Both patients and controls carried the same twenty-nine CD8+ CDR3 sequences. Any difference that existed in CD8+ Simpson's diversity between patients and controls was not significant.

The germline V gene encodes CDR1 MNHEY and CDR2 SVGAGI. Trimming pared 2 bases from V and 0 bases from J, leaving 11 bases between. This CDR3 comprises 16 residues. The receptor was isolated from a human donor with aplastic anemia. The genes are TRBV6-5 and TRBJ1-3; perhaps TRBD1 as D (6 bases). The specimen sequenced was sorted CD4+, CD8+, or CD8+CD57+ T cells (not recorded which) from PBMCs. CDR3 loop: CASSYGGLTSGNTIYF. The CDR3 nucleotides are TGTGCCAGCAGTTACGGGGGCCTCACCTCTGGAAACACCATATATTTT.